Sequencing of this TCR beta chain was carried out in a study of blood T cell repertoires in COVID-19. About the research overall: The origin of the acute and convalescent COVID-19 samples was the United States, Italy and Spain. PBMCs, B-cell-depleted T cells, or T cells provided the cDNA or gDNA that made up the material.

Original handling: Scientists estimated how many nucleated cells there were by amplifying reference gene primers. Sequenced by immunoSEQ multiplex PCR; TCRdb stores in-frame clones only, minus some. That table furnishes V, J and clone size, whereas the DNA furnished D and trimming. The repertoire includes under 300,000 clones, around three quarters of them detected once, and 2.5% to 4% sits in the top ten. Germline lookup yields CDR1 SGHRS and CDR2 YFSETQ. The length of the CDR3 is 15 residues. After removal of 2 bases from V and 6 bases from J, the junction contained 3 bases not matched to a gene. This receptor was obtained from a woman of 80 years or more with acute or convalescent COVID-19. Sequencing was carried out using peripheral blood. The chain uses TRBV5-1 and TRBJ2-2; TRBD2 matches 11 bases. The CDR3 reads CASSFSGREAGELFF. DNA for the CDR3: TGCGCCAGCAGCTTTAGCGGGAGGGAGGCCGGGGAGCTGTTTTTT.